Given below is one TCR beta chain in context. This clone was found a few times. No cognate antigen has been identified for it. Base qualities are not recorded, but no much larger clone differs from it by a single base. This sample is part of a study of beta chain features in type 1 diabetes (dated by TCRdb to between 2018 and 2020). For the study in its entirety: Mean age, gender distribution, total cell number and subset yield did not differ between patients and healthy donors. Naive and central memory subsets were obtained from all 28 donors, but regulatory and stem cell-like memory subsets were isolated from only 8 patients and roughly eight healthy donors. The study compared TCRB repertoires of sorted circulating CD4+ T cell subsets between recently diagnosed type 1 diabetes patients and matched healthy donors. Across all samples, some 99 million sorted cells were examined, and cell number per subset correlated strongly with RNA yield. Study-wide conclusions, independent of this receptor: Because cDNA rather than genomic DNA was sequenced, highly expressing activated cells could have been over-represented, although no difference in activation and CD3 levels was found between groups. Patients with type 1 diabetes made fewer insertions and deleted more nucleotides at VDJ recombination sites, implying thymic rearrangement abnormalities. Naive, central memory and regulatory TCRB repertoires appeared to be more similar among patients than among healthy donors. Because the HLA sub-analyses included only small numbers of individuals, any influence of HLA type on TCRB rearrangement was left unresolved. Type 1 diabetes patients showed a moderate but significant shortening of TCRB CDR3 length in all four CD4+ subsets. Shorter templates might be favored by PCR, yet because patient and control samples were amplified and corrected together, any such skew would affect both groups equally.

A single peripheral blood draw of about 116 mL on average was collected from each donor into heparinised tubes. A BD FACSAria II and a panel including CD45RO, CCR7, CD25, CD127, CD95 and CD27 were used to sort naive, central memory, regulatory and stem cell-like memory CD4+ T cells. Every sorted population had a purity above 95%. Right away, PBMCs were isolated by Lymphoprep density gradient centrifugation and were stained directly, with no culture step. So that batch effects would be minimized, each experiment stained and sorted samples in pairs, pairing one healthy donor with one patient. V loses 5 bases, J loses 2 bases, and the germline ends lie 9 bases apart. CDR1 KGHSH and CDR2 LQKENI were looked up in the germline V gene. From the cysteine through the phenylalanine, the CDR3 covers 13 amino acids. The retained sequence is limited to the CDR3, 39 bases, with the frame set at the first base.

The entire amount of isolated RNA was reverse transcribed using the High Capacity cDNA Reverse Transcription Kit, so the sequenced TCRB transcripts were expressed ones. Naive, central memory and regulatory T cell samples underwent deep immunoSEQ sequencing, averaging around 3.9 million total reads per sample. Sorted cells were lysed in RLT buffer and RNA was extracted with DNase-treated RNeasy Micro or Mini kits, depending on cell number. To prevent cross-contamination, every cell subset was processed on its own, while patient and healthy donor samples were processed together. TCRB sequences were amplified from cDNA with the immunoSEQ multiplex PCR, producing 87-bp fragments spanning the CDR3 region. Sequencing of the amplicons was performed on the Illumina HiSeq platform. The paper's processing steps were these. PCR bias was corrected computationally using synthetic template baselines, and reads within Hamming distance 2 were collapsed, with unmergeable singletons discarded. By aligning reads against IMGT, V, D and J genes, CDR3 length, and insertions or deletions at six rearrangement sites were assigned. Within each subset, clonotype counts were normalized to sorted cell number, and only after that were true diversity and Gini coefficients computed with the tcR R package. The overlap coefficient, calculated on TCRB nucleotide sequences, was used to measure repertoire sharing. As a proxy for the pre-selection repertoire, out-of-frame TCRB sequences from naive cells were analyzed. What TCRdb holds here is the immuneACCESS table cut down to in-frame rearrangements. Part of the clones is not present; checked against another copy, under half of the missing clones reflect an unresolved V gene, and the others are unexplained. That table supplies the V and J calls and clone size; D and trimming were determined from the DNA. The sample yields 250,000 to 350,000 clones; roughly an eighth were counted once. The ten most abundant clones make up over 0.015% of the sample.

The sample comprised naive CD4+ T cells from blood. The intended sense of this specimen's cell subset or site label: true naive CD4+ T cells. The sequence joins TRBV18 to TRBJ2-5, and perhaps TRBD2 as D gene, on 5 matching bases. This clonotype originated in a man aged 25 to 40 with type 1 diabetes. The CDR3 here reads CASSSREQETQYF. The DNA sequence is as follows: TGTGCCAGCTCATCGAGGGAACAAGAGACCCAGTACTTC.